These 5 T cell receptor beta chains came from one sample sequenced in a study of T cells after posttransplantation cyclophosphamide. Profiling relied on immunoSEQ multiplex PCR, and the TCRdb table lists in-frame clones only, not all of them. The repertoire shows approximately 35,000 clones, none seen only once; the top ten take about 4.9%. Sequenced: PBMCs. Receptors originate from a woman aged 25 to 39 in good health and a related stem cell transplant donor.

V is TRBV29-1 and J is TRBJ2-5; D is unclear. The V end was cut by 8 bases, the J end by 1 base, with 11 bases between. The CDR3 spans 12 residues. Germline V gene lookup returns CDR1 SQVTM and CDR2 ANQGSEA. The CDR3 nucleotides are TGCAGCACCATCCCCAGCCAAGAGACCCAGTACTTC. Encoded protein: CSTIPSQETQYF.

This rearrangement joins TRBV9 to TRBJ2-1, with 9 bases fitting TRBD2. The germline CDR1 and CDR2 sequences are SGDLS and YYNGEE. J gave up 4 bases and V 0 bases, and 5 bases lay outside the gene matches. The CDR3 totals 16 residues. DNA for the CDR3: TGTGCCAGCAGCGTAGGTGGCGGGGGGGCTTACAATGAGCAGTTCTTC. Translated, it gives CASSVGGGGAYNEQFF.

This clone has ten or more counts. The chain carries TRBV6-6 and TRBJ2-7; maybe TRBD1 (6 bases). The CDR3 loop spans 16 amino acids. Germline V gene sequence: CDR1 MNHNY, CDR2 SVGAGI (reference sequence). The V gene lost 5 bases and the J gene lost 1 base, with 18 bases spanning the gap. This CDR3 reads CASSLVPRTGSYEQYF. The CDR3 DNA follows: TGTGCCAGCAGTCTAGTTCCCCGTACAGGGTCCTACGAGCAGTACTTC.

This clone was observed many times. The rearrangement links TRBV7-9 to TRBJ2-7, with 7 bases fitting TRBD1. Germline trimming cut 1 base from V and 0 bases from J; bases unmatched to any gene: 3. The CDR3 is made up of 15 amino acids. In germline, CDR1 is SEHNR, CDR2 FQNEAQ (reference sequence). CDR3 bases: TGTGCCAGCAGCTTAGGCGACAGGGTCTCCTACGAGCAGTACTTC. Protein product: CASSLGDRVSYEQYF.

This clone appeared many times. This chain's CDR3 is CASSLLGQDSPLHF. The CDR3 DNA reads as TGTGCCAGCAGCTTGCTAGGACAGGATTCACCCCTCCACTTT. J is TRBJ1-6 and V is TRBV5-4; 7 bases match TRBD1. With 1 base clipped from V and 8 bases from J, the junction kept 3 bases outside the gene matches. Germline-derived CDR1 and CDR2 are SGHNT and YYREEE (reference sequence). The CDR3 contains 14 residues.